This T cell receptor beta chain was observed in a study of cytomegalovirus exposure and HLA in healthy donors. The sample holds one count of this clone. Its cognate antigen is unknown. The PCR contained 60 Vbeta and 13 Jbeta primers. Under the authors' procedure: About 12 million of tens of millions of unique TCR beta chains were shared, per a later count. Profiling relied on immunoSEQ multiplex PCR, and the TCRdb table lists in-frame clones only, not all of them. V, J and clone size are those of that table, while D and trimming were read from the DNA. The sample lists about 52,000 clones; approximately 70% were seen once. Regarding the study as a whole: In an earlier analysis, about 87% or about 30%: the productive usage of most TCR beta V segments. Cytomegalovirus status was reportedly diagnosed by the classifier with high sensitivity and specificity. A list of 150 or so TCR beta chains associated with cytomegalovirus was given.

CDR1 MNHEY and CDR2 SVGAGI come from the germline V gene. Trimming at V came to 10 bases and at J to 5 bases, leaving 7 bases not matched to a gene. CDR3 length equals 14 residues. The sequencing sample was made of PBMCs. This receptor was obtained from a man aged 18 to 35 in good health and CMV-seronegative. The genes are TRBV6-5 and TRBJ2-1; 11 positions agree with TRBD2. In nucleotides, the CDR3 is TGTGCCATCGCGACTAGCGGGACCAACAATGAGCAGTTCTTC. It specifies CAIATSGTNNEQFF.